The 32 T cell receptor beta chains below were found in one sample sequenced in a study of metastatic and nonmetastatic thyroid tumors. Using MiXCR, TCRdb re-called clones from the PCR reads. The sample lists 4,500 to 5,000 clones; approximately 17% were seen once. No treatment of any kind had been given to any patient before thyroid surgery. Sequencing used adjacent normal tissue. All receptors come from a female donor with papillary thyroid cancer or a benign thyroid nodule (not recorded which). Some clones in this sample may be carry-over from other donors' samples.

This clone was found many times. The V call is TRBV18, the J call TRBJ2-7; D is unclear. CDR1 is KGHSH and CDR2 is LQKENI in the germline V gene. With 4 bases removed from V and 0 bases from J, the gap between germline ends came to 19 bases. The CDR3 loop spans 17 amino acids. In DNA, the CDR3 is TGTGCCAGCTCACTCGTACACGCTAGTAACCCCTCCTACGAGCAGTACGTC. Its protein is CASSLVHASNPSYEQYV.

In its sample, this clone was seen many times. This rearrangement joins TRBV9 to TRBJ2-7; D is tentatively TRBD1 or TRBD2 (5 bases each). The germline V gene has CDR1 SGDLS and CDR2 YYNGEE. The CDR3 consists of 16 residues. V shed 0 bases and J shed 3 bases, with 16 bases lying between them. The CDR3 DNA is TGTGCCAGCAGCGTAGGGGTGGGGCGAGGGCACTACGAGCAGTACTTC. It specifies CASSVGVGRGHYEQYF.

By proportion, this clone is large. This chain links TRBV28 with TRBJ2-7, with D possibly called TRBD1 or TRBD2 (6 bases each). There are 14 residues in the CDR3. V lost 7 bases to trimming and J lost 8 bases, with 21 bases between them. Germline CDR1 and CDR2: MDHEN and SYDVKM. The CDR3 loop reads CASTPMGTGAKQYF. The CDR3 region has the DNA TGTGCCAGCACCCCTATGGGGACGGGGGCCAAGCAGTACTTC. Complete variable domain (other parts from reference TRBV28 and TRBJ2-7): DVKVTQSSRYLVKRTGEKVFLECVQDMDHENMFWYRQDPGLGLRLIYFSYDVKMKEKGDIPEGYSVSREKKERFSLILESASTNQTSMYLCASTPMGTGAKQYFGPGTRLTVT.

The chain is built from TRBV27 and TRBJ2-7, with a weak D call TRBD2 (5 bases). Trimming left V 6 bases short and J 0 bases short, with 18 bases between. The CDR3 runs 16 residues. In germline, CDR1 is MNHEY, CDR2 SMNVEV (reference sequence). The CDR3 sequence: CASRLPHQGSSYEQYV. CDR3 sequence (DNA): TGTGCCAGCAGACTCCCCCACCAAGGGAGCTCCTACGAGCAGTACGTC.

V gene TRBV6-1 combines with J gene TRBJ1-1; D is ambiguous. The CDR3 spans 14 residues. The ends were cut back, 0 bases at V and 4 bases at J, with 9 bases in the middle. Germline CDR1 and CDR2: MNHNS and SASEGT. In DNA form, the CDR3 reads TGTGCCAGCAGTGAAGCGTGGGCGGGCACTGAAGCTTTCTTT. As protein: CASSEAWAGTEAFF.

By sample fraction, this clone is medium-sized. V is TRBV5-1 and J is TRBJ1-2; TRBD1 agrees at 10 bases. CDR3 length equals 15 residues. The V gene's germline CDR1 is SGHRS and CDR2 YFSETQ. J gave up 6 bases and V 4 bases, and 9 bases lay outside the gene matches. The DNA of the CDR3 is TGCGCCAGCAGCAAAACCGGGACAGGGGTGGATGGCTACACCTTC. As protein: CASSKTGTGVDGYTF.

This clone has more than one count but fewer than ten. The chain combines TRBV28 with TRBJ1-5, with TRBD1 matching 9 bases. The CDR3 covers 17 residues. The germline V gene encodes CDR1 MDHEN and CDR2 SYDVKM. Trimming cost V 5 bases and J 7 bases; bases outside gene matches: 15. The CDR3 DNA reads as TGTGCCAGCAGTCTCCCCTCCCCGACAGGGGGTAACCAGCCCCAGCATTTT. Amino acids: CASSLPSPTGGNQPQHF.

This clone was picked up a small number of times. The chain combines TRBV28 with TRBJ1-3; D is unclear. CDR3 length: 13 amino acids. Looked up from germline, CDR1 is MDHEN and CDR2 is SYDVKM. V lost 5 bases and J 5 bases, leaving 10 bases between the germline ends. The CDR3 nucleotides read TGTGCCAGCAGTCTAGACACTAGAAACACCATATATTTT. Translating gives CASSLDTRNTIYF.

By sample share, this clone is medium-sized. This chain connects TRBV11-2 to TRBJ1-2; no clear D. The CDR3 runs 14 residues. V was shortened by 1 base and J by 5 bases, with 11 bases between the two germline ends. Per the germline V gene, CDR1 is SGHAT and CDR2 is FQNNGV. In DNA, the CDR3 is TGTGCCAGCAGCTTAGGATCACTTGATTATGGCTACACCTTC. Translated, it gives CASSLGSLDYGYTF.

Remarks on this clone: This may come from a read error, since a much larger clone is one base off. The genes are TRBV7-9 and TRBJ2-7; D possibly corresponds to TRBD1 (6 bases). Germline V gives CDR1 SEHNR, CDR2 FQNEAQ (reference sequence). The V and J ends lost 7 bases and 0 bases respectively, with 10 bases between them. This CDR3 contains 13 residues. The CDR3 protein is CASKGGSSYEQYV. As DNA, the CDR3 is TGTGCCAGCAAAGGGGGAAGCTCCTACGAGCAGTACGTC.

This clone has ten or more counts. The rearrangement links TRBV18 to TRBJ1-1; TRBD1 matches at 7 bases. J gave up 7 bases and V 6 bases, and 17 bases lay outside the gene matches. The CDR3 has 16 residues. The germline gives CDR1 KGHSH, CDR2 LQKENI. The CDR3 DNA is TGTGCCAGCTCCCTTGGACAGGAGATTCGAACAATTGAAGCTTTCTTT. Residues: CASSLGQEIRTIEAFF.

This clone was detected a few times. No conserved phenylalanine or tryptophan ends this CDR3, so it is likely a read error. The genes are TRBV19 and TRBJ2-1; no definite D call. CDR3 length: 13 amino acids. Looked up from germline, CDR1 is LNHDA and CDR2 is SQIVND (reference sequence). Trimming took 8 bases from V and 6 from J, leaving 14 bases between them. CDR3 sequence: CASGKPSRNEQFL. The CDR3 DNA sequence: TGTGCCAGTGGTAAGCCGAGCCGCAATGAGCAGTTCCTC.

This clone is medium-sized in the sample. This chain uses TRBV7-8 with TRBJ2-1; D is undetermined. Germline lookup yields CDR1 SGHVS and CDR2 FQNEAQ. Trimming stripped 1 base from V and 4 bases from J, with 5 bases between. This CDR3 is built from 13 residues. The CDR3 DNA reads TGTGCCAGCAGCTTAGAACCGTACAATGAGCAGTTCTTC. Translated, it gives CASSLEPYNEQFF.

The chain is built from TRBV5-1 and TRBJ1-6, with 8 bases aligning to TRBD1. This CDR3 is built from 15 residues. The germline V gene encodes CDR1 SGHRS and CDR2 YFSETQ. V lost 4 bases and J lost 7; bases outside the gene matches: 7. The CDR3 nucleotides read TGCGCCAGCAGCCAGGACAGGGTTGGAAATTCACCCCTCCACTTT. This gives the protein CASSQDRVGNSPLHF.

The J gene is TRBJ2-2, the V gene TRBV10-3, with D maybe TRBD1 (6 bases). The CDR3 covers 16 residues. Germline CDR1 and CDR2: ENHRY and SYGVKD. Trimming cost V 3 bases and J 2 bases, with 13 bases left between them. CDR3 nucleotides: TGTGCCATCAGTGACAGGGGACGGAACAACACCGGGGAGCTGTTTTTT. Translation gives CAISDRGRNNTGELFF.

Within the sample, this clone is medium-sized (0.01 to 0.1%). The J gene is TRBJ2-7, the V gene TRBV11-2, with D perhaps matching TRBD2 (6 bases). This CDR3 is built from 15 residues. Looked up from germline, CDR1 is SGHAT and CDR2 is FQNNGV. V was cut by 4 bases and J by 3 bases, with 16 bases left in between. The CDR3 spells CASSYWDREIYEQYF. The DNA of the CDR3 is TGTGCCAGCAGCTACTGGGACCGGGAGATCTACGAGCAGTACTTC.

This clone was seen a few times. V gene TRBV6-1 combines with J gene TRBJ2-3, with D perhaps being TRBD1 or TRBD2 (5 bases each). This CDR3 has 14 residues. CDR1 and CDR2 from the germline V gene are MNHNS and SASEGT. Trimming shortened V by 7 bases and J by 2 bases, and 13 bases separated the two germline ends. The CDR3 region is CASTTAGTTDTQYF. Written as DNA, the CDR3 is TGTGCCAGCACCACAGCCGGGACCACAGATACGCAGTATTTT.

This clone was counted many times. This sample includes further DNA sequences coding for the same CDR3. The chain joins TRBV4-1 to TRBJ1-2; no clear D. Trimming stripped 3 bases from V and 2 bases from J, with 16 bases between. Germline lookup yields CDR1 MGHRA and CDR2 YSYEKL. The CDR3 is made up of 16 amino acids. CDR3 in DNA: TGCGCCAGCAGCCATTATCCCCGCGGACTAAACTATGGCTACACCTTC. It codes for CASSHYPRGLNYGYTF.

In this sample, this clone turned up a few times. The chain joins TRBV27 to TRBJ1-1, with a weak D call TRBD1 (5 bases). Germline loops: CDR1 MNHEY, CDR2 SMNVEV (reference sequence). V shed 6 bases and J shed 6 bases, with 26 bases lying between them. CDR3 size: 17 residues. CDR3 sequence: CASSTGGFASWVSEAFF. In nucleotides, the CDR3 is TGTGCCAGCAGCACTGGGGGGTTTGCCAGTTGGGTTTCTGAAGCTTTCTTT.

To note about this clone: A much larger clone lies a single base off, so this may be a read error. This rearrangement joins TRBV5-4 to TRBJ2-5; either TRBD1 or TRBD2 may supply D (5 bases each). Deletions cut 3 bases from V and 5 bases from J, with 17 bases between. Germline CDR1 reads SGHNT; CDR2 reads YYREEE (reference sequence). The CDR3 length is 15 residues. The CDR3 DNA sequence: TGTGCCAGCAGCTCCGGGACCGAACATGGGGAGACCCAGTACTTC. Translation gives CASSSGTEHGETQYF.

This clone was counted a few times. A much larger clone lies a single base off, so this may be a read error. The chain employs TRBV7-9 and TRBJ1-4; unclear D gene. CDR3 length equals 10 residues. From germline, CDR1 is SEHNR and CDR2 FQNEAQ (reference sequence). V lost 9 bases and J 13 bases, leaving 12 bases between the germline ends. The DNA of the CDR3 is TGTGCCAGTAGCCTACAAGTACTGTTTTTT. Protein sequence: CASSLQVLFF.

The chain carries TRBV7-9 and TRBJ2-7; D uncertain. The CDR3 extends over 13 amino acids. The germline V gene encodes CDR1 SEHNR and CDR2 FQNEAQ (reference sequence). CDR3 nucleotides: TGTGCCAGCAGCCGCCTAGGCTCCTACGAGCAGCACGTC. Translating it yields CASSRLGSYEQHV.

As for this clone: A junction boundary mismatches the germline segment, possibly from a read error. The J gene is TRBJ2-1, the V gene TRBV20-1; D gene uncertain. There are 16 residues in the CDR3. The germline CDR1 and CDR2 sequences are DFQATT and SNEGSKA (reference sequence). CDR3 amino acids: CSAPYRDVSSYNEQLF. In DNA, the CDR3 is TGCAGTGCTCCGTACCGTGACGTTAGCTCCTACAATGAGCAGCTCTTC.

The table lists this clone with a few counts. The rearrangement uses TRBV6-5 and TRBJ2-1; 11 bases are a match to TRBD2. The CDR3 covers 16 residues. CDR1 MNHEY and CDR2 SVGAGI come from the germline V gene. V shed 4 bases and J 9 bases; nucleotides not matched to a gene: 11. In nucleotides, the CDR3 is TGTGCCAGCAGTTTATATAGCGGGGGGGCTGAGAGTGAGCAGTTCTTC. Its protein product is CASSLYSGGAESEQFF.

This clone was counted only a few times. The V and J genes are TRBV6-1 and TRBJ1-5, with TRBD1 identical over 9 bases. Germline V gives CDR1 MNHNS, CDR2 SASEGT. The CDR3 sequence is 18 residues long. The J segment lost 0 bases and the V segment lost 1 base, leaving 7 bases of the junction unmatched. In DNA form, the CDR3 reads TGTGCCAGCAGTGAAGGGGGGACAGGGTTTTATAGCAATCAGCCCCAGCATTTT. It translates to CASSEGGTGFYSNQPQHF.

This clone was observed many times. This chain uses TRBV9 with TRBJ1-1, with D possibly being TRBD1 (5 bases). Germline CDR1 reads SGDLS; CDR2 reads YYNGEE. This CDR3 is 13 amino acids long. V shed 0 bases and J shed 3 bases, with 6 bases lying between them. CDR3 DNA sequence: TGTGCCAGCAGCGTAGGGGGGTACACTGAAGCTTTCTTT. Amino acid sequence: CASSVGGYTEAFF. The full variable domain, with the rest looked up from reference TRBV9 and TRBJ1-1, is DSGVTQTPKHLITATGQRVTLRCSPRSGDLSVYWYQQSLDQGLQFLIQYYNGEERAKGNILERFSAQQFPDLHSELNLSSLELGDSALYFCASSVGGYTEAFFGQGTRLTVV.

This sequence joins TRBV7-8 and TRBJ1-2; D perhaps matches TRBD1 (5 bases). The CDR3 has 15 residues. Germline CDR1 reads SGHVS; CDR2 reads FQNEAQ. V was clipped by 5 bases and J by 3 bases, with 16 bases between them. CDR3 sequence reads: CASSQTRRGDYGYTF. In DNA, the CDR3 is TGTGCCAGCAGCCAGACTCGACGGGGGGACTATGGCTACACCTTC.

This clone has more than one count but fewer than ten. The chain carries TRBV19 and TRBJ1-3; tentative D call: TRBD1 (6 bases). The CDR3 runs 14 residues. Looked up from germline, CDR1 is LNHDA and CDR2 is SQIVND (reference sequence). V was cut by 3 bases and J by 0 bases, with 6 bases left in between. The CDR3 DNA follows: TGTGCCAGTAGTATCAGGGGCTCTGGAAACACCATATATTTT. Its translation: CASSIRGSGNTIYF.

The rearrangement uses TRBV7-6 and TRBJ2-3; 7 bases are a match to TRBD2. In germline, CDR1 is SGHVS, CDR2 FNYEAQ. V lost 3 bases to trimming and J lost 0 bases; unmatched junction nucleotides: 3. The CDR3 runs to 15 residues. This chain's CDR3 is CASSFDGGSTDTQYF. DNA for the CDR3: TGTGCCAGCAGCTTTGACGGGGGGAGCACAGATACGCAGTATTTT.

The rearrangement links TRBV20-1 to TRBJ2-7; maybe TRBD2 (7 bases). Germline V gene data show CDR1 as DFQATT and CDR2 as SNEGSKA (reference sequence). V lost 1 base and J 4 bases, leaving 14 bases between the germline ends. The CDR3 is made up of 14 amino acids. Written as DNA, the CDR3 is TGCAGTGCTAGAGTTGGGGGGAGGGGGTACGAGCAGTACTTC. Translated, it gives CSARVGGRGYEQYF.

This clone showed up many times. The CDR3 DNA is TGTGCCAGCTCACCAAATTTGAGGCCAGGGAACACCGGGGAGCTGTTTTTT. It specifies CASSPNLRPGNTGELFF. V is TRBV18 and J is TRBJ2-2; D unresolved. The CDR3 is 17 residues long. V dropped 2 bases and J dropped 1 base, with 14 bases sitting between them. Per germline, CDR1 KGHSH and CDR2 LQKENI.

There are many counts of this clone. J is TRBJ2-1 and V is TRBV4-2, with 8 bases fitting TRBD1. There are 15 residues in the CDR3. V was clipped by 7 bases and J by 0 bases; unmatched bases: 5. Germline V CDR1 and CDR2: LGHNA, YNFKEQ. CDR3: CASTRGPDSYNEQFF. CDR3 DNA sequence: TGTGCCAGCACCAGGGGGCCCGACTCCTACAATGAGCAGTTCTTC.